This T cell receptor beta chain was sequenced in a study of blood T cell repertoires in COVID-19 (dated by TCRdb to 2018 to 2020). Broadly, across the study: Samples from collaborators originated in the United States, Italy and Spain and spanned both the acute and convalescent phases of COVID-19. The material from the prospective study consisted of cDNA or gDNA derived from T cells, B-cell-depleted T cells, or PBMCs. The repertoires were released in a freely available public database intended as a resource for research on the immune response to SARS-CoV-2. Sample metadata almost always included a de-identified subject ID, COVID-19 status, age in years and sex. HLA class I and class II types, where available, came from metadata supplied by the sample provider rather than from assay-based typing. Deeply sampled blood TCRbeta repertoires from subjects exposed to, actively infected with, or recovered from COVID-19 were included in the dataset. Samples were obtained from the ongoing ImmuneRACE study (first 160 participants) and from over 1,000 subjects provided by 6 global collaborators. Study-wide conclusions, independent of this receptor: How much clinical and demographic metadata was included differed by source and by participant, and the metadata was provided uncurated.

Trimming at the junction amounts to 3 bases on V and 6 bases on J, and the germline ends lie 16 bases apart. The CDR3 sequence holds 15 residues, the cysteine and phenylalanine included. Only the CDR3 region is kept as DNA, spanning 45 bases read in frame from base 1. As encoded in the germline V gene, CDR1 is SGDLS while CDR2 is YYNGEE. Points on this clone: Its antigen target is currently unknown. No qualities accompany the bases; no much larger clone lies one base away.

Enrolling through a virtual design, the prospective study's participants ranged in age from roughly 18 to 89 years and lived across more than 20 United States geographic areas. In the prospective study, cohorts were assigned on the basis of participant-reported clinical history obtained from a screening survey and a study questionnaire. Recovered participants in ImmuneRACE Cohort 3 were defined by two consecutive negative NP/OP PCR tests, clearance by a healthcare professional, or resolution of symptoms. Mobile phlebotomists in the prospective study collected whole blood, serum and a nasopharyngeal or oropharyngeal swab from every participant. Participants in the prospective study had the option to provide additional blood draws and questionnaires over a roughly two-month period. Blood samples from the prospective study were shipped frozen or at room temperature prior to DNA extraction. TCRbeta CDR3 regions were amplified from genomic DNA using the immunoSEQ Assay, a bias-controlled multiplex PCR. In the paper's pipeline: Nucleated cell counts per sample were estimated from amplification of reference gene primers within the assay. Sequence reads were collapsed and filtered to measure the absolute abundance of every unique TCRbeta CDR3 rearrangement. Productive Simpson clonality was computed per sample as the square root of Simpson's diversity index over productive rearrangements. Imported from immuneACCESS, the table was reduced by TCRdb to in-frame sequences with V and J called. These copies leave out some clones; in studies compared against another copy, an unresolved V gene accounts for under half, and the cause of the remainder is not known. Clone size and the V and J calls come from that table; the DNA yielded D and trimming. This sample is represented by hundreds of thousands of clones; approximately 90% of them were singletons. Jointly, the top ten make up less than 3% of the sample.

The TCR sequence derives from a woman between 45 and 65 years old who had recovered from COVID-19. Source material: PBMCs or T cells enriched from blood (not recorded which). The chain was built from TRBV9 and TRBJ2-1; a confident D gene designation cannot be given. The CDR3 in this case is CASSEQPMGRNEQFF. In nucleotides, the sequence is TGTGCCAGCAGCGAACAGCCCATGGGTCGCAATGAGCAGTTCTTC.